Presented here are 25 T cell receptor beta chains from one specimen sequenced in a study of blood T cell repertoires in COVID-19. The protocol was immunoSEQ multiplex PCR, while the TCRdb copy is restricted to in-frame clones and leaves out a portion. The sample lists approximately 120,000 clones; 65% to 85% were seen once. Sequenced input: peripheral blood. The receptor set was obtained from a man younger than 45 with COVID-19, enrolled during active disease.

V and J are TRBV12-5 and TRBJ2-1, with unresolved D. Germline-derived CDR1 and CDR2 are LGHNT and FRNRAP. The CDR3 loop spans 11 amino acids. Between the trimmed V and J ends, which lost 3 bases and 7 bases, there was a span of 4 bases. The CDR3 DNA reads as TGTGCTAGTGGTTTCCTGAATGAGCAGTTCTTC. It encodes CASGFLNEQFF.

CDR3 region: CASRHEGRTEAFF. Here the CDR3 DNA reads TGCGCCAGCCGACACGAGGGTCGCACTGAAGCTTTCTTT. This sequence joins TRBV5-1 and TRBJ1-1; unclear D gene. The CDR3 contains 13 residues. The germline V gene has CDR1 SGHRS and CDR2 YFSETQ. The V end lost 7 bases, the J end lost 4 bases, and 14 bases lay between the germline ends.

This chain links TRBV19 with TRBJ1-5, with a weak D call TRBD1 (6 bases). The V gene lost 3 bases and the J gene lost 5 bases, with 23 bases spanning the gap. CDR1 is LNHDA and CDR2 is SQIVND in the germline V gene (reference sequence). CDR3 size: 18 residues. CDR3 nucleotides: TGTGCCAGTAGTATTAACTTGGGACAAGCCTCGAGACATCAGCCCCAGCATTTT. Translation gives CASSINLGQASRHQPQHF. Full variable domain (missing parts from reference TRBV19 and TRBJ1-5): DGGITQSPKYLFRKEGQNVTLSCEQNLNHDAMYWYRQDPGQGLRLIYYSQIVNDFQKGDIAEGYSVSREKKESFPLTVTSAQKNPTAFYLCASSINLGQASRHQPQHFGDGTRLSIL.

CDR3 sequence reads: CASSTPGTGFYEQYF. DNA for the CDR3: TGTGCCAGCAGCACTCCCGGGACAGGGTTCTACGAGCAGTACTTC. The V gene is TRBV4-2, the J gene TRBJ2-7; 9 bases line up with TRBD1. Unmatched junction bases numbered 8, after V lost 5 bases and J lost 3 bases. The germline CDR1 and CDR2 sequences are LGHNA and YNFKEQ. The CDR3 is 15 residues long.

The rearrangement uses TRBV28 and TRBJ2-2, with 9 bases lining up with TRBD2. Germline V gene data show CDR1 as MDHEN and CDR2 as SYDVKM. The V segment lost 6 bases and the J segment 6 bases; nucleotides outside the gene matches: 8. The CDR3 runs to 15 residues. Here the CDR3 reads CASSNHAGGPGELFF. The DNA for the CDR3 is TGTGCCAGCAGCAATCATGCGGGAGGGCCCGGGGAGCTGTTTTTT.

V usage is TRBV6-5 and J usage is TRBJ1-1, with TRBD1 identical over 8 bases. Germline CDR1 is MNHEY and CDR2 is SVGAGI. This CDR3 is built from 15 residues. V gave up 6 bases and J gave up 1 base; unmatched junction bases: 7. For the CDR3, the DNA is TGTGCCAGCAGAAGTAGACAGGGGACGAACACTGAAGCTTTCTTT. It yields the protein CASRSRQGTNTEAFF.

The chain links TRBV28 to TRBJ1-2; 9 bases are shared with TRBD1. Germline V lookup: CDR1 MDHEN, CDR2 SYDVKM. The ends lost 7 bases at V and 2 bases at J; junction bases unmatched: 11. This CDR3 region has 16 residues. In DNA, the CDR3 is TGTGCCAGCACCCTTCTACCGGGACAGGGCAACTATGGCTACACCTTC. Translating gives CASTLLPGQGNYGYTF.

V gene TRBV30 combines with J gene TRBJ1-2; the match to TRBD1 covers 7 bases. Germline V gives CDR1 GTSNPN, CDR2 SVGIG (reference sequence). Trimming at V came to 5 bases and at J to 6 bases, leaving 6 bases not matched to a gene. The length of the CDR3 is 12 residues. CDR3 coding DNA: TGTGCCTGGGGAAAGGACAGGCATGGCTACACCTTC. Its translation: CAWGKDRHGYTF.

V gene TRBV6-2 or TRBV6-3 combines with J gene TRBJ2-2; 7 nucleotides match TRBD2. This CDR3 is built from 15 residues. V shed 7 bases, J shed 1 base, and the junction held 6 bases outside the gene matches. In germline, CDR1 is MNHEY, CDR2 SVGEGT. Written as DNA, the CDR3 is TGTGCCAGCACCCCGGGGAGGGTGAACACCGGGGAGCTGTTTTTT. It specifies CASTPGRVNTGELFF.

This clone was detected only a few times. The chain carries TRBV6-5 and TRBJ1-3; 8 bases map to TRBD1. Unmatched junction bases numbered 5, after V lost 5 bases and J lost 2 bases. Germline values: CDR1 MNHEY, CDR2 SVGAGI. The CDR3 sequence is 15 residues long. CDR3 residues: CASSRQGKTGNTIYF. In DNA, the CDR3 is TGTGCCAGCAGTCGACAGGGGAAAACTGGAAACACCATATATTTT.

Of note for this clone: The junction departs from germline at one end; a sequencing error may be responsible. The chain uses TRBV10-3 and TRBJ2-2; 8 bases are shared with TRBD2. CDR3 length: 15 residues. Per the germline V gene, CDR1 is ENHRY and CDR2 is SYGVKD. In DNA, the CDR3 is TGTGCCATTAGTGGGGCTAGCGGGCCCACCGGGGAGCTGTTTTTT. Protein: CAISGASGPTGELFF.

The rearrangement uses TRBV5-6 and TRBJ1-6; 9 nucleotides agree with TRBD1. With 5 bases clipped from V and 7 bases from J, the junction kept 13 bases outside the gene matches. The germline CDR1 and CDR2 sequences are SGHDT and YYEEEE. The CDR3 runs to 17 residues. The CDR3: CASSISPGTGRNSPLHF. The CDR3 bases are TGTGCCAGCAGTATAAGTCCCGGGACAGGGAGGAATTCACCCCTCCACTTT.

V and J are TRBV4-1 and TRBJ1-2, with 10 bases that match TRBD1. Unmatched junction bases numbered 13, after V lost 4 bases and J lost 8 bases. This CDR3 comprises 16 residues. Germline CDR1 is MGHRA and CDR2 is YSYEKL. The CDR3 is CASSLPGAGQGEGYTF. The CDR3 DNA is TGCGCCAGCAGCCTCCCAGGCGCCGGACAGGGGGAGGGCTACACCTTC.

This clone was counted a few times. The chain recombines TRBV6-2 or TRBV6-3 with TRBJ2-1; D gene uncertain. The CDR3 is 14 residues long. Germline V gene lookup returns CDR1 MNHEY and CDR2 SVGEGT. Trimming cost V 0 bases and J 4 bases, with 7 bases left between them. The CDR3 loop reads CASSYSSPYNEQFF. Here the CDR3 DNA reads TGTGCCAGCAGTTACTCATCCCCATACAATGAGCAGTTCTTC.

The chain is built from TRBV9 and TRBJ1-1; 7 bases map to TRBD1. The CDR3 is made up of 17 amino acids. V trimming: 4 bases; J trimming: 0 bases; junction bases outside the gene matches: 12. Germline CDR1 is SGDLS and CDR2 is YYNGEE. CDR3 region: CASSPYGQASMNTEAFF. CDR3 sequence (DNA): TGTGCCAGCAGCCCCTACGGACAGGCTTCCATGAACACTGAAGCTTTCTTT. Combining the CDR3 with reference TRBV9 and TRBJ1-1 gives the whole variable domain DSGVTQTPKHLITATGQRVTLRCSPRSGDLSVYWYQQSLDQGLQFLIQYYNGEERAKGNILERFSAQQFPDLHSELNLSSLELGDSALYFCASSPYGQASMNTEAFFGQGTRLTVV.

CDR3 DNA: TGTGCCAGCAGGACGGGACAGGGACGTGAAAAACTGTTTTTT. Translating gives CASRTGQGREKLFF. The chain employs TRBV2 and TRBJ1-4; 9 bases are a match to TRBD1. The V segment lost 6 bases and the J segment 7 bases; nucleotides outside the gene matches: 6. There are 14 residues in the CDR3. Germline CDR1 and CDR2: SNHLY and FYNNEI.

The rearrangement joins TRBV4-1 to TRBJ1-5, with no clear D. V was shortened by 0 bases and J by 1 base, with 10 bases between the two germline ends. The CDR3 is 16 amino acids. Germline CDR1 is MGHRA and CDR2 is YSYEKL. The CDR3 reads CASSQDISGSNQPQHF. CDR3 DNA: TGCGCCAGCAGCCAAGACATTTCGGGAAGCAATCAGCCCCAGCATTTT.

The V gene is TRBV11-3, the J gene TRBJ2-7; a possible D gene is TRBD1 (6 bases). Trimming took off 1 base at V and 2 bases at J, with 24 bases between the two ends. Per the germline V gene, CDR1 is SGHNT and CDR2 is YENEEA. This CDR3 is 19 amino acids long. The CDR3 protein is CASSLGLWGSGETTYEQYF. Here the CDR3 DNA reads TGTGCCAGCAGCTTAGGGCTTTGGGGGTCAGGGGAGACGACCTACGAGCAGTACTTC.

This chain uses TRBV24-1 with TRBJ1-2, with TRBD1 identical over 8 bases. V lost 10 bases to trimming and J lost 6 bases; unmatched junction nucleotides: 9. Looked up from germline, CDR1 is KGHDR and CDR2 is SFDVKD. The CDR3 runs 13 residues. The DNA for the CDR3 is TGTGCCACTTCGGACAGGGCTGTGAATGGCTACACCTTC. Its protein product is CATSDRAVNGYTF.

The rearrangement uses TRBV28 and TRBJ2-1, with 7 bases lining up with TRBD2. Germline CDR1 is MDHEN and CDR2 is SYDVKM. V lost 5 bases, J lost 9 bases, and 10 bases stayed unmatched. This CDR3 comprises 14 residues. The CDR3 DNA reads TGTGCCAGCAGTCCGCTAACTAGCGTGGGTGAGCAGTTCTTC. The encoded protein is CASSPLTSVGEQFF. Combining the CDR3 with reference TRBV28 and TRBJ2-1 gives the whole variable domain DVKVTQSSRYLVKRTGEKVFLECVQDMDHENMFWYRQDPGLGLRLIYFSYDVKMKEKGDIPEGYSVSREKKERFSLILESASTNQTSMYLCASSPLTSVGEQFFGPGTRLTVL.

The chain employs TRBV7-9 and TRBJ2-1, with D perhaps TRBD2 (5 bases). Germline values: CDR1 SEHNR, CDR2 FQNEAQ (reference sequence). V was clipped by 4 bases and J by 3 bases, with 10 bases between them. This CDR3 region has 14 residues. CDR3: CASSSLRDYNEQFF. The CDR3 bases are TGTGCCAGCAGCTCCCTTCGGGACTACAATGAGCAGTTCTTC.

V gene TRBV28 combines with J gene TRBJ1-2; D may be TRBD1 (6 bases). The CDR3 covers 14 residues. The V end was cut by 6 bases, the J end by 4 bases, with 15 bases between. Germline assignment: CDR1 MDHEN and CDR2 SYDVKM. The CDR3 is CASRSQGNPYGYTF. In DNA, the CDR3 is TGTGCCAGCAGGTCCCAGGGGAACCCCTATGGCTACACCTTC.

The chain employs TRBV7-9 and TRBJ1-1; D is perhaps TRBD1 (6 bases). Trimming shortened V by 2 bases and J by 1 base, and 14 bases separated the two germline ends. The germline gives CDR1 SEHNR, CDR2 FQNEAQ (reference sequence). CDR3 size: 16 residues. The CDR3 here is CASSLHRVGRNTEAFF. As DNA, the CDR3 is TGTGCCAGCAGCTTACACAGGGTAGGTCGGAACACTGAAGCTTTCTTT.

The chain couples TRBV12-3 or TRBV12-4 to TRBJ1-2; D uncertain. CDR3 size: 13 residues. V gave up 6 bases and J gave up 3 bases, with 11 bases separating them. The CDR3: CASRANGDYGYTF. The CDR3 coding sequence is TGTGCCAGCAGGGCTAACGGGGACTATGGCTACACCTTC.

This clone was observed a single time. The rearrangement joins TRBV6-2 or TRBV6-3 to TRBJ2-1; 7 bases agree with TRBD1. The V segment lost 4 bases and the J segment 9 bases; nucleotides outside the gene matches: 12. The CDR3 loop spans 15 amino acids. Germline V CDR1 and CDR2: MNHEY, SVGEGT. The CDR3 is CASSLPSDRVTEQFF. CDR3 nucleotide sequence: TGTGCCAGCAGTTTACCCTCTGACAGGGTCACTGAGCAGTTCTTC.